Below are 24 T cell receptor beta chains sequenced from a single sample in a study of beta chain features in type 1 diabetes. Study-wide results and limits: Shortening of TCRB CDR3s, moderate but significant, appeared in all four CD4+ subsets of Type 1 diabetes patients.

The investigators reverse transcribed all of the isolated RNA, so they sequenced expressed TCRB transcripts. This table comes from immunoSEQ multiplex PCR, and its TCRdb copy is limited to in-frame clones, with some not included. The sample lists 630,000 or so clones, 11% to 15% seen once, with roughly 0.04% in the top ten. These receptors' targets are unknown. Sequenced input: naive CD4+ T cells from blood. These receptors came from a man younger than 35 with type 1 diabetes.

In this sample, this clone turned up a few times. V is TRBV6-5 and J is TRBJ1-5; 10 nucleotides match TRBD1. Per germline, CDR1 MNHEY and CDR2 SVGAGI. V lost 6 bases to trimming and J lost 6 bases; unmatched junction nucleotides: 8. This CDR3 comprises 15 residues. As DNA, the CDR3 is TGTGCCAGCAGGCTGGGACAGGGGACGGGTCAGCCCCAGCATTTT. This gives the protein CASRLGQGTGQPQHF.

This chain connects TRBV28 to TRBJ1-5, with no clear D. CDR3 length: 13 residues. The V and J ends lost 1 base and 4 bases respectively, with 5 bases between them. Per germline, CDR1 MDHEN and CDR2 SYDVKM. The CDR3 region has the DNA TGTGCCAGCAGTTTATTTGGGAATCAGCCCCAGCATTTT. Its translation: CASSLFGNQPQHF.

The chain links TRBV9 to TRBJ2-1; D gene uncertain. V was cut by 0 bases and J by 7 bases, with 14 bases left in between. From germline, CDR1 is SGDLS and CDR2 YYNGEE. The CDR3 consists of 15 residues. This CDR3 reads CASSVEIVKVNEQFF. The CDR3 DNA follows: TGTGCCAGCAGCGTAGAAATCGTTAAGGTGAATGAGCAGTTCTTC.

The J gene is TRBJ1-4, the V gene TRBV18, with D unclear. Germline loops: CDR1 KGHSH, CDR2 LQKENI. The CDR3 covers 15 residues. The ends were cut back, 2 bases at V and 7 bases at J, with 14 bases in the middle. The CDR3 region is CASSPNAVGSEKLFF. For the CDR3, the DNA is TGTGCCAGCTCACCAAATGCGGTGGGGAGTGAAAAACTGTTTTTT.

A few counts support this clone. This chain joins TRBV30 and TRBJ1-1; D unresolved. Germline V gene sequence: CDR1 GTSNPN, CDR2 SVGIG (reference sequence). The CDR3 sequence is 12 residues long. The ends were cut back, 4 bases at V and 1 base at J, with 7 bases in the middle. The CDR3 is CAWKPENTEAFF. As DNA, the CDR3 is TGTGCCTGGAAGCCGGAGAACACTGAAGCTTTCTTT.

This chain joins TRBV5-1 and TRBJ2-1, with D perhaps matching TRBD1 (6 bases). Germline CDR1 and CDR2: SGHRS and YFSETQ. Trimming cost V 4 bases and J 4 bases, with 12 bases left between them. The CDR3 extends over 14 amino acids. The CDR3, as DNA: TGCGCCAGCAGCGGGGGACAAATATACAATGAGCAGTTCTTC. Residues: CASSGGQIYNEQFF.

This clone was observed a few times. This chain joins TRBV2 and TRBJ1-2; 8 bases fit TRBD1. In germline, CDR1 is SNHLY, CDR2 FYNNEI. Losses at the gene ends were 1 base for V and 7 bases for J; bases not matched to a gene: 8. This CDR3 is 15 amino acids long. CDR3 loop: CASSEVGQGSAGYTF. Written as DNA, the CDR3 is TGTGCCAGCAGTGAAGTAGGACAGGGATCGGCTGGCTACACCTTC.

V and J are TRBV6-1 and TRBJ2-5; weak D call: TRBD2 (6 bases). CDR1 and CDR2 (germline): MNHNS, SASEGT. V lost 8 bases and J 2 bases, leaving 18 bases between the germline ends. This CDR3 is 15 amino acids long. The CDR3 DNA follows: TGTGCCAGCCGCTTCTCCGGGACTGCGCAAGAGACCCAGTACTTC. Translating gives CASRFSGTAQETQYF.

This clone was seen more than once but under ten times. The chain recombines TRBV21-1 with TRBJ2-3; the D segment call TRBD2 is taken from the table without a DNA check. TRBV21-1 constitutes a pseudogene. This CDR3 comprises 19 residues. Here the CDR3 reads CASSNLRPGTSRCTDTQYF. The CDR3 DNA follows: TGTGCCAGCAGCAATCTCCGCCCGGGAACGAGCAGGTGTACAGATACGCAGTATTTT.

V and J are TRBV5-1 and TRBJ2-3; D unclear. Per germline, CDR1 SGHRS and CDR2 YFSETQ. V lost 2 bases to trimming and J lost 5 bases, with 12 bases between them. CDR3 size: 14 residues. This CDR3 is CASSFPGGGDTQYF. The CDR3 region has the DNA TGCGCCAGCAGCTTTCCCGGCGGCGGAGATACGCAGTATTTT.

This clone was observed a few times. The chain links TRBV20-1 to TRBJ2-1; D may correspond to TRBD1 or TRBD2 (5 bases each). Germline V gene lookup returns CDR1 DFQATT and CDR2 SNEGSKA (reference sequence). This CDR3 has 11 amino acids. The V end lost 4 bases, the J end lost 14 bases, and 15 bases lay between the germline ends. CDR3 amino acids: CSAKWDPREFF. The DNA for the CDR3 is TGCAGTGCTAAGTGGGACCCCCGAGAGTTCTTC.

The V gene is TRBV5-1, the J gene TRBJ1-3; 7 bases match TRBD1. The CDR3 contains 15 residues. J lost 4 bases, V lost 0 bases, and 4 bases had no gene match. Germline V gives CDR1 SGHRS, CDR2 YFSETQ. CDR3 bases: TGCGCCAGCAGCTTGGCCACAGGGGAAGGAAACACCATATATTTT. It translates to CASSLATGEGNTIYF.

V is TRBV7-2 and J is TRBJ2-7, with 7 bases lining up with TRBD2. V dropped 5 bases and J dropped 5; count of bases not matched to a gene: 12. This CDR3 has 15 amino acids. CDR1 and CDR2 (germline): SGHTA, FQGNSA. The CDR3 DNA sequence: TGTGCCAGCAGCACGCGGGGGAGTACGAGCCACGAGCAGTACTTC. It specifies CASSTRGSTSHEQYF.

The V call is TRBV10-3, the J call TRBJ2-3; TRBD2 matches 9 bases. The germline gives CDR1 ENHRY, CDR2 SYGVKD. This CDR3 contains 14 residues. V gave up 9 bases and J gave up 6 bases; unmatched junction bases: 10. CDR3 coding DNA: TGTGCCATGACCGCGGGGGGGCCTGGGGATACGCAGTATTTT. It codes for CAMTAGGPGDTQYF.

This clone was seen just once. This chain connects TRBV5-1 to TRBJ1-5, with D possibly matching TRBD1 (5 bases). Trimming took 0 bases from V and 1 from J, leaving 8 bases between them. The V gene's germline CDR1 is SGHRS and CDR2 YFSETQ. This CDR3 contains 15 residues. CDR3 sequence reads: CASSLVGASNQPQHF. The CDR3 DNA reads as TGCGCCAGCAGCTTGGTTGGGGCCAGCAATCAGCCCCAGCATTTT. The full variable domain, its missing parts supplied by reference TRBV5-1 and TRBJ1-5, is KAGVTQTPRYLIKTRGQQVTLSCSPISGHRSVSWYQQTPGQGLQFLFEYFSETQRNKGNFPGRFSGRQFSNSRSEMNVSTLELGDSALYLCASSLVGASNQPQHFGDGTRLSIL.

This clone appeared a few times. Other DNA sequences in this specimen translate into the identical CDR3. The rearrangement joins TRBV7-2 to TRBJ2-1; no reliable D call. The CDR3 runs to 14 residues. CDR1 is SGHTA and CDR2 is FQGNSA in the germline V gene. The germline V and J ends were trimmed by 1 base and 0 bases, with 4 bases remaining between them. CDR3 protein: CASSLGSSYNEQFF. Written as DNA, the CDR3 is TGTGCCAGCAGCTTAGGAAGCTCCTACAATGAGCAGTTCTTC.

This clone was found a few times. The chain combines TRBV4-1 with TRBJ1-1; D remains ambiguous. The V end was cut by 3 bases, the J end by 4 bases, with 18 bases between. Germline assignment: CDR1 MGHRA and CDR2 YSYEKL. The CDR3 consists of 16 residues. This CDR3 is CASSQRHKSTFTEAFF. DNA of the CDR3: TGCGCCAGCAGCCAGAGGCATAAGTCGACGTTCACTGAAGCTTTCTTT.

The CDR3 sequence is CASSRSANEKLFF. The CDR3 DNA sequence: TGTGCCAGCTCCCGCTCGGCTAATGAAAAACTGTTTTTT. The V gene is TRBV18, the J gene TRBJ1-4; the D is unclear. Trimming removed 6 bases from V and 3 bases from J, with 8 bases in between. The CDR3 totals 13 residues. From germline, CDR1 is KGHSH and CDR2 LQKENI.

This chain links TRBV5-1 with TRBJ1-1; D unclear. Germline V gene sequence: CDR1 SGHRS, CDR2 YFSETQ. V was shortened by 0 bases and J by 4 bases, with 13 bases between the two germline ends. The CDR3 contains 15 residues. Here the CDR3 reads CASSLGARVSTEAFF. The CDR3 DNA reads as TGCGCCAGCAGCTTGGGGGCGCGGGTAAGCACTGAAGCTTTCTTT.

This clone was counted only a few times. The rearrangement uses TRBV7-2 and TRBJ2-7; possible D gene TRBD2, 6 bases. CDR1 is SGHTA and CDR2 is FQGNSA in the germline V gene. This CDR3 comprises 12 residues. The V end lost 4 bases, the J end lost 3 bases, and 7 bases lay between the germline ends. The CDR3 sequence: CASSYGGYEQYF. CDR3 DNA sequence: TGTGCCAGCAGCTACGGGGGCTACGAGCAGTACTTC.

This clone was seen only a few times. This chain uses TRBV10-3 with TRBJ2-7; D call uncertain. This CDR3 is 12 amino acids long. Germline V CDR1 and CDR2: ENHRY, SYGVKD. The V and J ends lost 5 bases and 3 bases respectively, with 8 bases between them. The CDR3 nucleotides are TGTGCCATCAGTCAAGTCTACTACGAGCAGTACTTC. Amino acid sequence: CAISQVYYEQYF.

This clone turned up a few times. In DNA form, the CDR3 reads TGTGCCAGCAGTGATGACGGTAATGAAAAACTGTTTTTT. It yields the protein CASSDDGNEKLFF. The chain is built from TRBV2 and TRBJ1-4; D ambiguous. The CDR3 length is 13 residues. Per germline, CDR1 SNHLY and CDR2 FYNNEI. V was cut by 3 bases and J by 4 bases, with 6 bases left in between.

The V call is TRBV18, the J call TRBJ2-2; weak D call: TRBD2 (5 bases). The CDR3 consists of 13 residues. The V end lost 6 bases, the J end lost 5 bases, and 10 bases lay between the germline ends. Germline V CDR1 and CDR2: KGHSH, LQKENI. CDR3 sequence: CASSYRGTGELFF. The CDR3 coding sequence is TGTGCCAGCTCCTACAGAGGGACCGGGGAGCTGTTTTTT.

The rearrangement joins TRBV4-1 to TRBJ2-1, with no clear D. CDR3 length: 15 residues. V was trimmed by 1 base and J by 3 bases, leaving 10 bases between them. CDR1 and CDR2 from the germline V gene are MGHRA and YSYEKL. The CDR3 DNA reads as TGCGCCAGCAGCCAAGGGGCCTCTTACTACAATGAGCAGTTCTTC. It codes for CASSQGASYYNEQFF.